Listed here are 23 T cell receptor beta chains from one sample, sequenced in a study of pediatric ulcerative colitis. TCRdb's copy holds only in-frame clones and misses some; the assay was immunoSEQ multiplex PCR. This table holds about 60,000 clones, about 89% found once. Material for sequencing was blood. The receptors shown here come from a boy between 10 and 17 years old who was a control in a study of pediatric ulcerative colitis.

This clone came up once. The chain uses TRBV12-5 and TRBJ1-1, with a possible D match to TRBD1 (5 bases). From germline, CDR1 is LGHNT and CDR2 FRNRAP. The V end was cut by 0 bases, the J end by 4 bases, with 12 bases between. This CDR3 is built from 15 residues. CDR3: CASGLVRDSGTEAFF. The CDR3 nucleotides are TGTGCTAGTGGTTTGGTACGGGACTCCGGCACTGAAGCTTTCTTT.

The CDR3 DNA reads as TGTGCCAGCAGTTTTCTCCCGAACACTGAAGCTTTCTTT. Residues: CASSFLPNTEAFF. The gene calls are TRBV27 and TRBJ1-1; D not certain. There are 13 residues in the CDR3. Germline values: CDR1 MNHEY, CDR2 SMNVEV (reference sequence). Trimming shortened V by 3 bases and J by 1 base, and 6 bases separated the two germline ends.

The chain has TRBV6-1 and TRBJ2-6; the D is unclear. This CDR3 spans 16 amino acids. V was shortened by 4 bases and J by 0 bases, with 10 bases between the two germline ends. The germline CDR1 and CDR2 sequences are MNHNS and SASEGT. In DNA form, the CDR3 reads TGTGCCAGCAGTGGGAGAGGAAACTCTGGGGCCAACGTCCTGACTTTC. Protein product: CASSGRGNSGANVLTF.

The chain uses TRBV27 and TRBJ1-2; TRBD1 agrees at 7 bases. V shed 5 bases, J shed 4 bases, and the junction held 7 bases outside the gene matches. Germline V CDR1 and CDR2: MNHEY, SMNVEV (reference sequence). The CDR3 consists of 14 residues. DNA of the CDR3: TGTGCCAGCAGTCTAACGGGGACAGTCTATGGCTACACCTTC. Translated, it gives CASSLTGTVYGYTF.

This chain connects TRBV18 to TRBJ1-1, with D possibly being TRBD1 (6 bases). Trimming removed 6 bases from V and 2 bases from J, with 19 bases in between. The CDR3 spans 16 residues. The V gene's germline CDR1 is KGHSH and CDR2 LQKENI. The CDR3 here is CASSPRGAPLNTEAFF. CDR3 nucleotides: TGTGCCAGCTCGCCCCGGGGGGCCCCCCTCAACACTGAAGCTTTCTTT.

J is TRBJ1-2 and V is TRBV29-1, with a tentative D call TRBD1 (5 bases). The length of the CDR3 is 15 residues. With 0 bases removed from V and 4 bases from J, the gap between germline ends came to 15 bases. CDR1 is SQVTM and CDR2 is ANQGSEA in the germline V gene. The DNA of the CDR3 is TGCAGCGTTGAAGATCATACAGGAAATTTCTATGGCTACACCTTC. Translating it yields CSVEDHTGNFYGYTF.

Worth noting for this clone: Other DNA sequences within the sample encode an identical CDR3. This chain joins TRBV18 and TRBJ1-3; D is possibly TRBD1 (5 bases). The CDR3 contains 18 residues. CDR1 KGHSH and CDR2 LQKENI come from the germline V gene. V gave up 6 bases and J gave up 4 bases, with 25 bases separating them. Here the CDR3 reads CASSRGTLTAGEGNTIYF. CDR3 in DNA: TGTGCCAGCTCGCGGGGGACCTTGACGGCCGGAGAGGGAAACACCATATATTTT.

This clone was picked up a small number of times. The chain recombines TRBV28 with TRBJ2-7, with D uncertain. V was pared by 5 bases and J by 2 bases, with 7 bases between. The CDR3 has 12 residues. Germline CDR1 reads MDHEN; CDR2 reads SYDVKM. The CDR3 sequence: CASSDIAYEQYF. In nucleotides, the CDR3 is TGTGCCAGCAGTGACATAGCCTACGAGCAGTACTTC.

In its sample, this clone was seen once. In DNA, the CDR3 is TGTGCCAGCAGTGAACAATGGGGCCAGACACCGAACACTGAAGCTTTCTTT. Its translation: CASSEQWGQTPNTEAFF. The chain combines TRBV6-1 with TRBJ1-1; TRBD1 might be the D (5 bases). Trimming removed 2 bases at V and 1 base at J, with 17 bases between. Germline loops: CDR1 MNHNS, CDR2 SASEGT. The CDR3 has 17 amino acids.

The V gene is TRBV19, the J gene TRBJ2-7; TRBD2 matches 8 bases. Trimming cost V 5 bases and J 3 bases; bases outside gene matches: 6. Germline CDR1 reads LNHDA; CDR2 reads SQIVND (reference sequence). The CDR3 length is 14 residues. This CDR3 is CASSGLAGIYEQYF. CDR3 nucleotide sequence: TGTGCCAGTAGTGGCTTAGCGGGGATCTACGAGCAGTACTTC.

This clone turned up a few times. The gene calls are TRBV5-6 and TRBJ1-6; no reliable D call. Trimming left V 4 bases short and J 9 bases short, with 11 bases between. This CDR3 is built from 13 residues. The germline V gene encodes CDR1 SGHDT and CDR2 YYEEEE. CDR3 coding DNA: TGTGCCAGCAGCCCCGTGGTAGGTTCACCCCTCCACTTT. This encodes CASSPVVGSPLHF. Full variable domain (missing parts from reference TRBV5-6 and TRBJ1-6): DAGVTQSPTHLIKTRGQQVTLRCSPKSGHDTVSWYQQALGQGPQFIFQYYEEEERQRGNFPDRFSGHQFPNYSSELNVNALLLGDSALYLCASSPVVGSPLHFGNGTRLTVT.

This clone was observed a single time. The rearrangement links TRBV29-1 to TRBJ1-1; D not certain. The V end lost 1 base, the J end lost 0 bases, and 9 bases lay between the germline ends. Germline assignment: CDR1 SQVTM and CDR2 ANQGSEA. The CDR3 is 14 amino acids. The CDR3 coding sequence is TGCAGCGTTGAAGGGGAAGGGTTGAACACTGAAGCTTTCTTT. Encoded protein: CSVEGEGLNTEAFF. The full variable domain, its missing parts supplied by reference TRBV29-1 and TRBJ1-1, is SAVISQKPSRDICQRGTSLTIQCQVDSQVTMMFWYRQQPGQSLTLIATANQGSEATYESGFVIDKFPISRPNLTFSTLTVSNMSPEDSSIYLCSVEGEGLNTEAFFGQGTRLTVV.

The V call is TRBV6-1, the J call TRBJ2-1, with a tentative D call TRBD1 (6 bases). The CDR3 covers 16 residues. CDR1 and CDR2 from the germline V gene are MNHNS and SASEGT. V was pared by 2 bases and J by 4 bases, with 15 bases between. The CDR3 DNA reads as TGTGCCAGCAGTGAAAATGGGGGTGGACAGTACAATGAGCAGTTCTTC. As protein: CASSENGGGQYNEQFF.

This chain joins TRBV18 and TRBJ1-4; tentative D call: TRBD1 (5 bases). In germline, CDR1 is KGHSH, CDR2 LQKENI. CDR3 length equals 15 residues. The germline V and J ends were trimmed by 4 bases and 1 base, with 10 bases remaining between them. The CDR3 loop reads CASSRDPETNEKLFF. CDR3 bases: TGTGCCAGCTCACGGGACCCGGAAACTAATGAAAAACTGTTTTTT.

V is TRBV4-3 and J is TRBJ2-1; the D gene could be TRBD1 or TRBD2 (6 bases each). The CDR3 totals 18 residues. Trimming removed 1 base at V and 8 bases at J, with 24 bases between. Looked up from germline, CDR1 is LGHNA and CDR2 is YSLEER. For the CDR3, the DNA is TGCGCCAGCAGCCAAGGAAGGTGGGGACTGACAGGTGGTGATGAGCAGTTCTTC. Encoded protein: CASSQGRWGLTGGDEQFF.

The chain recombines TRBV18 with TRBJ2-1; 7 bases are a match to TRBD2. CDR1 is KGHSH and CDR2 is LQKENI in the germline V gene. This CDR3 spans 15 amino acids. Trimming cost V 3 bases and J 0 bases; bases outside gene matches: 2. DNA of the CDR3: TGTGCCAGCTCACCGCGGGGGAGCTCCTACAATGAGCAGTTCTTC. As protein: CASSPRGSSYNEQFF.

The V gene is TRBV19, the J gene TRBJ1-3, with a possible D match to TRBD1 (6 bases). V lost 7 bases and J 0 bases, leaving 13 bases between the germline ends. The germline gives CDR1 LNHDA, CDR2 SQIVND (reference sequence). This CDR3 comprises 15 residues. DNA of the CDR3: TGTGCCAGTATGGTGAGGGGGAGCTCTGGAAACACCATATATTTT. It is translated as CASMVRGSSGNTIYF.

The chain employs TRBV7-2 and TRBJ1-4; 10 nucleotides align to TRBD1. Germline-derived CDR1 and CDR2 are SGHTA and FQGNSA. The CDR3 extends over 15 amino acids. V lost 0 bases to trimming and J lost 7 bases; unmatched junction nucleotides: 2. CDR3 sequence: CASSLAGQGFEKLFF. The CDR3 bases are TGTGCCAGCAGCTTAGCGGGACAGGGGTTTGAAAAACTGTTTTTT.

J is TRBJ2-7 and V is TRBV5-6; D possibly corresponds to TRBD1 (6 bases). V shed 4 bases and J shed 5 bases, with 16 bases lying between them. The CDR3 length is 14 residues. CDR1 and CDR2 (germline): SGHDT, YYEEEE. The CDR3 nucleotides read TGTGCCAGCAGCCCCCGACAGGAATCAAACGAGCAGTACTTC. Residues: CASSPRQESNEQYF. The whole variable domain, remainder taken from reference TRBV5-6 and TRBJ2-7, is DAGVTQSPTHLIKTRGQQVTLRCSPKSGHDTVSWYQQALGQGPQFIFQYYEEEERQRGNFPDRFSGHQFPNYSSELNVNALLLGDSALYLCASSPRQESNEQYFGPGTRLTVT.

The chain couples TRBV6-1 to TRBJ2-6; D not resolved. CDR1 MNHNS and CDR2 SASEGT come from the germline V gene. The ends were cut back, 4 bases at V and 1 base at J, with 11 bases in the middle. The CDR3 length is 16 residues. The CDR3 region has the DNA TGTGCCAGCAGTGCAGCTATCGGATCTGGGGCCAACGTCCTGACTTTC. Translated, it gives CASSAAIGSGANVLTF.

This clone was seen just once. The chain uses TRBV7-3 and TRBJ2-2; D is unresolved. This CDR3 comprises 14 residues. CDR1 is SGHTA, CDR2 FQGTGA, per germline. V lost 8 bases and J 2 bases, leaving 12 bases between the germline ends. CDR3 DNA sequence: TGTGCCAGCGGTGGTAGTTCTAACACCGGGGAGCTGTTTTTT. It yields the protein CASGGSSNTGELFF.

The rearrangement uses TRBV18 and TRBJ2-5; TRBD2 matches 14 bases. The germline V gene encodes CDR1 KGHSH and CDR2 LQKENI. CDR3 size: 16 residues. V shed 8 bases, J shed 5 bases, and the junction held 10 bases outside the gene matches. The CDR3 protein is CASQATSGGAGETQYF. CDR3 nucleotides: TGTGCCAGCCAAGCGACTAGCGGGGGGGCTGGTGAGACCCAGTACTTC. The whole variable domain, filled in from reference TRBV18 and TRBJ2-5, reads NAGVMQNPRHLVRRRGQEARLRCSPMKGHSHVYWYRQLPEEGLKFMVYLQKENIIDESGMPKERFSAEFPKEGPSILRIQQVVRGDSAAYFCASQATSGGAGETQYFGPGTRLLVL.

This chain uses TRBV6-5 with TRBJ1-3; possible D gene TRBD1, 5 bases. The CDR3 consists of 15 residues. Germline V gene lookup returns CDR1 MNHEY and CDR2 SVGAGI. V was cut by 6 bases and J by 2 bases, with 14 bases left in between. The CDR3 DNA follows: TGTGCCAGCAGCCGCGAGGGGAGGGCTGGAAACACCATATATTTT. This translates into CASSREGRAGNTIYF.